A selection of T cell receptor beta chains follows, all from one sample in a study of blood T cell repertoires in COVID-19. TCRdb's copy holds only in-frame clones and misses some; the assay was immunoSEQ multiplex PCR. The sample shows about 57,000 clones, 82% of them seen only once. Sequencing input: peripheral blood. The receptors were gathered from a woman aged 80 or over with acute or convalescent COVID-19. Both conserved end residues are trimmed from each CDR3. Each record gives: CDR3 protein, V gene, J gene.

CDR3aa: ASRARDPGELF
v_gene: TRBV2
j_gene: TRBJ2-2

CDR3aa: AWRRPGSANTIY
v_gene: TRBV30
j_gene: TRBJ1-3

CDR3aa: ATSRGKGDGSKNIQY
v_gene: TRBV15
j_gene: TRBJ2-4

CDR3aa: ASSPGGIESYNEQF
v_gene: TRBV9
j_gene: TRBJ2-1

CDR3aa: ASSVVGTGANTGELF
v_gene: TRBV9
j_gene: TRBJ2-2

CDR3aa: ASSRVQGADEKLF
v_gene: TRBV5-1
j_gene: TRBJ1-4

CDR3aa: ASSLGIGETQY
v_gene: TRBV7-6
j_gene: TRBJ2-5

CDR3aa: ASSIDLPRTGGFYGYT
v_gene: TRBV19
j_gene: TRBJ1-2

CDR3aa: ASSAGQNRNSPLH
v_gene: TRBV14
j_gene: TRBJ1-6

CDR3aa: ASSSSTSGVQETQY
v_gene: TRBV5-1
j_gene: TRBJ2-5

CDR3aa: ASSQDTNYGYT
v_gene: TRBV4-1
j_gene: TRBJ1-2

CDR3aa: ASSYGYRGNTEAF
v_gene: TRBV6-2/TRBV6-3
j_gene: TRBJ1-1

CDR3aa: ASSLSQSLAGGQQY
v_gene: TRBV28
j_gene: TRBJ2-7

CDR3aa: ARGRRQGSQETQY
v_gene: TRBV5-1
j_gene: TRBJ2-5

CDR3aa: ASTLFTSGGYEQY
v_gene: TRBV5-6
j_gene: TRBJ2-7

CDR3aa: ASSLDRAYNSPLH
v_gene: TRBV2
j_gene: TRBJ1-6

CDR3aa: ASSSRNYNEQF
v_gene: TRBV6-5
j_gene: TRBJ2-1

CDR3aa: ASSFGQGGEQY
v_gene: TRBV7-9
j_gene: TRBJ2-7

CDR3aa: ASSPTSGGPSGANVLT
v_gene: TRBV27
j_gene: TRBJ2-6

CDR3aa: ASSDRGGFTKNIQY
v_gene: TRBV25-1
j_gene: TRBJ2-4

CDR3aa: ASSERANTEAF
v_gene: TRBV6-1
j_gene: TRBJ1-1

CDR3aa: ASSTGQGTSPLH
v_gene: TRBV10-2
j_gene: TRBJ1-6

CDR3aa: ASTSQGYGYT
v_gene: TRBV28
j_gene: TRBJ1-2

CDR3aa: ASSLGGLAGVGEQF
v_gene: TRBV11-3
j_gene: TRBJ2-1

CDR3aa: ASRPSQGGKNIQY
v_gene: TRBV28
j_gene: TRBJ2-4

CDR3aa: ASSDGTSVWNEQF
v_gene: TRBV10-1
j_gene: TRBJ2-1

CDR3aa: AWSVLQMADNEQF
v_gene: TRBV30
j_gene: TRBJ2-1

CDR3aa: ASSQQGSTYNSPLH
v_gene: TRBV7-2
j_gene: TRBJ1-6

CDR3aa: ASSTAGTGKNIQY
v_gene: TRBV5-4
j_gene: TRBJ2-4

CDR3aa: ASSQDFAAGACNEQF
v_gene: TRBV4-2
j_gene: TRBJ2-1

CDR3aa: ATTPRDMNTEAF
v_gene: TRBV10-3
j_gene: TRBJ1-1

CDR3aa: ASRIGGYQPQH
v_gene: TRBV12-3/TRBV12-4
j_gene: TRBJ1-5

CDR3aa: ASSPPGQGFRFGGYT
v_gene: TRBV28
j_gene: TRBJ1-2

CDR3aa: ASSPRTENTGELF
v_gene: TRBV4-2
j_gene: TRBJ2-2

CDR3aa: ASSLVRGTPAF
v_gene: TRBV11-2
j_gene: TRBJ1-1

CDR3aa: ASSQAGAHLTTEAF
v_gene: TRBV14
j_gene: TRBJ1-1

CDR3aa: ASSPYRGSYEQY
v_gene: TRBV5-5
j_gene: TRBJ2-7

CDR3aa: ASSLGEGVTYEQY
v_gene: TRBV5-1
j_gene: TRBJ2-7

CDR3aa: ASSYSGLGSTNEQF
v_gene: TRBV6-5
j_gene: TRBJ2-1

CDR3aa: ASGLVLGQGADGYT
v_gene: TRBV12-5
j_gene: TRBJ1-2

CDR3aa: AWKNPGLAGGPFRLHEQY
v_gene: TRBV30
j_gene: TRBJ2-7

CDR3aa: ASSFSLGQGSETQY
v_gene: TRBV28
j_gene: TRBJ2-5

CDR3aa: ASSPRRSGELF
v_gene: TRBV5-4
j_gene: TRBJ2-2

CDR3aa: ASRDREGGGYEQY
v_gene: TRBV9
j_gene: TRBJ2-7

CDR3aa: SVILSYGYT
v_gene: TRBV29-1
j_gene: TRBJ1-2

CDR3aa: ASSVGQGEYGYT
v_gene: TRBV9
j_gene: TRBJ1-2

CDR3aa: ASSEPGQIYGYT
v_gene: TRBV25-1
j_gene: TRBJ1-2

CDR3aa: ASSRTGLVEQY
v_gene: TRBV6-2/TRBV6-3
j_gene: TRBJ2-7

CDR3aa: ATSDFEGQGTDEQF
v_gene: TRBV24-1
j_gene: TRBJ2-1

CDR3aa: ASNGGANYGYT
v_gene: TRBV28
j_gene: TRBJ1-2

CDR3aa: ASSLGGQVLYGYT
v_gene: TRBV5-4
j_gene: TRBJ1-2

CDR3aa: ASSATTVGVNEKLF
v_gene: TRBV18
j_gene: TRBJ1-4

CDR3aa: SAETGTGKTDTQY
v_gene: TRBV29-1
j_gene: TRBJ2-3

CDR3aa: ASSPVGLAGETQY
v_gene: TRBV4-1
j_gene: TRBJ2-5

CDR3aa: ASRGQVNQPQH
v_gene: TRBV2
j_gene: TRBJ1-5

CDR3aa: ASTRGGNTDTQY
v_gene: TRBV2
j_gene: TRBJ2-3

CDR3aa: ASSTGFGGNQPQH
v_gene: TRBV6-5
j_gene: TRBJ1-5

CDR3aa: ASRFFLASGGLGEQF
v_gene: TRBV27
j_gene: TRBJ2-1

CDR3aa: ASSPYAAREKLF
v_gene: TRBV6-2/TRBV6-3
j_gene: TRBJ1-4